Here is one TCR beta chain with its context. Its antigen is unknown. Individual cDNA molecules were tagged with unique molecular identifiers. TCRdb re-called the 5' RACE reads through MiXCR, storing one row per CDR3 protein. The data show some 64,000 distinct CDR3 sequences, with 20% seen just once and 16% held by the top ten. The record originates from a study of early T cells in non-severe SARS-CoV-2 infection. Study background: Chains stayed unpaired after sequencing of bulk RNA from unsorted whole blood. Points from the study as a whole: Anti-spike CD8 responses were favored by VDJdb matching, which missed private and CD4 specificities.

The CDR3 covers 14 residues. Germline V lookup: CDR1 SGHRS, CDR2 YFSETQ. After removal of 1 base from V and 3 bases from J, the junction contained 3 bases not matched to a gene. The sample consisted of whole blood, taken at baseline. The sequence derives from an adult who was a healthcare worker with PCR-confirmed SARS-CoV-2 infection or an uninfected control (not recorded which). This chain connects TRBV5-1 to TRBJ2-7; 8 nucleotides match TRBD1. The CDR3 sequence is CASSLLQGDYEQYF. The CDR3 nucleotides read TGCGCCAGCAGCTTGTTACAGGGGGACTACGAGCAGTACTTC.